These 8 T cell receptor beta chains came from one sample sequenced in a study of Graves' ophthalmopathy and Graves' hyperthyroidism. Transcripts of RNA were the source for amplifying TCR beta CDR3 regions. HTBI primers were used in a first-round RT-PCR, which preceded a second-round multiplex PCR. In TCRdb, the multiplex PCR reads were re-called with MiXCR into one record per CDR3 protein. The sample carries about 160,000 distinct CDR3 sequences, over 35% recorded once. Sequencing input: peripheral blood. Source of these receptors: a woman between 40 and 55 years old with Graves' ophthalmopathy.

This clonotype was observed at least ten times. The chain combines TRBV7-2 with TRBJ2-5; the D is unclear. V was clipped by 0 bases and J by 3 bases, with 8 bases between them. This CDR3 region has 14 residues. The germline CDR1 and CDR2 sequences are SGHTA and FQGNSA. CDR3 coding DNA: TGTGCCAGCAGCTTAGCTCTTAGCAAAGAGACCCAGTACTTC. Residues: CASSLALSKETQYF.

In its sample, this clonotype was seen many times. This chain joins TRBV12-3 or TRBV12-4 and TRBJ1-1, with 7 positions matching TRBD1. V shed 6 bases, J shed 1 base, and the junction held 2 bases outside the gene matches. This CDR3 has 13 residues. Here the CDR3 reads CASSRQGNTEAFF. The CDR3 DNA reads TGTGCCAGCAGCAGACAGGGGAACACTGAAGCTTTCTTT.

The chain couples TRBV7-2 to TRBJ1-6; no clear D. The CDR3 contains 13 residues. Germline-derived CDR1 and CDR2 are SGHTA and FQGNSA. Trimming took off 2 bases at V and 13 bases at J, with 12 bases between the two ends. CDR3: CASSLITESPLHF. Written as DNA, the CDR3 is TGTGCCAGCAGCTTAATAACGGAGTCCCCCCTCCACTTT.

This clonotype has ten or more counts. This chain links TRBV6-2 or TRBV6-3 with TRBJ2-7; 9 bases match TRBD1. Trimming removed 1 base from V and 2 bases from J; junction bases left unmatched: 3. The V gene's germline CDR1 is MNHEY and CDR2 SVGEGT. The CDR3 length is 15 residues. The CDR3 is CASSYYRTGAYEQYF. In DNA form, the CDR3 reads TGTGCCAGCAGTTACTACAGGACAGGGGCCTACGAGCAGTACTTC.

The sample holds many counts of this clonotype. The chain combines TRBV27 with TRBJ2-5; D unclear. CDR1 and CDR2 (germline): MNHEY, SMNVEV (reference sequence). The CDR3 spans 16 residues. V was pared by 3 bases and J by 1 base, with 15 bases between. In DNA, the CDR3 is TGTGCCAGCAGTTTGCGGTTCAGGATTCCCCAAGAGACCCAGTACTTC. Translating gives CASSLRFRIPQETQYF.

This clonotype was detected many times. This rearrangement joins TRBV19 to TRBJ1-1; 8 nucleotides line up with TRBD1. This CDR3 has 13 residues. Germline V gene data show CDR1 as LNHDA and CDR2 as SQIVND (reference sequence). V trimming: 6 bases; J trimming: 5 bases; junction bases outside the gene matches: 5. The chain's CDR3 is CASRSGGLTEAFF. The CDR3 DNA sequence: TGTGCCAGTAGATCAGGGGGCTTGACTGAAGCTTTCTTT.

The table lists this clonotype with a count of one. V and J are TRBV24-1 and TRBJ2-5; the D is unclear. This CDR3 has 14 residues. The germline CDR1 and CDR2 sequences are KGHDR and SFDVKD. Trimming removed 4 bases at V and 1 base at J, with 9 bases between. CDR3 sequence (DNA): TGTGCCACCAGTGAGGCCGGAACCCAAGAGACCCAGTACTTC. Translation gives CATSEAGTQETQYF.

This clonotype was recorded many times. This chain links TRBV5-8 with TRBJ1-2, with 7 bases that match TRBD1. The ends lost 0 bases at V and 5 bases at J; junction bases unmatched: 7. From germline, CDR1 is SGHTS and CDR2 YDEGEE. The CDR3 has 15 amino acids. The CDR3 loop reads CASSLALRGSYGYTF. The DNA of the CDR3 is TGTGCCAGCAGCTTGGCTCTCAGGGGGAGTTATGGCTACACCTTC.